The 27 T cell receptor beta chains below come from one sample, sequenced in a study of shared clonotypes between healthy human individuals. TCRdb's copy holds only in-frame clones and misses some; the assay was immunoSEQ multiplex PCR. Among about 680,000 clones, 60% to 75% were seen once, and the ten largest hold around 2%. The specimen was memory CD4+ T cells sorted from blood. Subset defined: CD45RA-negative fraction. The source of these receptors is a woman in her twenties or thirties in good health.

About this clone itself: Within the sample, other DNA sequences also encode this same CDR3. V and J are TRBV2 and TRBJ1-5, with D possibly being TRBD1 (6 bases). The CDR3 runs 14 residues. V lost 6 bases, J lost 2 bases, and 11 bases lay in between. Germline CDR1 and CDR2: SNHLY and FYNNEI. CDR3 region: CASSERQGNQPQHF. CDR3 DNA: TGTGCCAGCAGCGAGCGACAGGGCAATCAGCCCCAGCATTTT.

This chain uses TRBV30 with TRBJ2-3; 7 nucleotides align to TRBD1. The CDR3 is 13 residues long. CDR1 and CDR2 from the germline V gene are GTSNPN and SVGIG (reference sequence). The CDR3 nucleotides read TGTGCTATCCGTCCCGGGACAGCAGATACGCAGTATTTT. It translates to CAIRPGTADTQYF.

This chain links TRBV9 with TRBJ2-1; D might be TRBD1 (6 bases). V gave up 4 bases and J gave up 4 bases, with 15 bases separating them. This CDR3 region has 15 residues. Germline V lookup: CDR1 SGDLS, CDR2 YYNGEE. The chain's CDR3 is CASSSGVGPYNEQFF. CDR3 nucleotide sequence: TGTGCCAGCAGCTCAGGGGTCGGTCCGTACAATGAGCAGTTCTTC. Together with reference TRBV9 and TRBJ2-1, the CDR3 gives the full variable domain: DSGVTQTPKHLITATGQRVTLRCSPRSGDLSVYWYQQSLDQGLQFLIQYYNGEERAKGNILERFSAQQFPDLHSELNLSSLELGDSALYFCASSSGVGPYNEQFFGPGTRLTVL.

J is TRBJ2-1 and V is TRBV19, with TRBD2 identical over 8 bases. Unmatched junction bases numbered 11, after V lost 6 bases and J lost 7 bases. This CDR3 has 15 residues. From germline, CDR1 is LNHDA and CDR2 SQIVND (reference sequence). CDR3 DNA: TGTGCCAGTAGCCGGGGAGCGGGAGAGGGGAATGAGCAGTTCTTC. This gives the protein CASSRGAGEGNEQFF.

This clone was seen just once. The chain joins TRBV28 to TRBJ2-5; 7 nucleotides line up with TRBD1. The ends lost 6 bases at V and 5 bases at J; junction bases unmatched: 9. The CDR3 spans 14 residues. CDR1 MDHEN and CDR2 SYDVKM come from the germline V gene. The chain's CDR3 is CASRGTGDRETQYF. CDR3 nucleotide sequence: TGTGCCAGCAGAGGAACAGGGGATCGGGAGACCCAGTACTTC.

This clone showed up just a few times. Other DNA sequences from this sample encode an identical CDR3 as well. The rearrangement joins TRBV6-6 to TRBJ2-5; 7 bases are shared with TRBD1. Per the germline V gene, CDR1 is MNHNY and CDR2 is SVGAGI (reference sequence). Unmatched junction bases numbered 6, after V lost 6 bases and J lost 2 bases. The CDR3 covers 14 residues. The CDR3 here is CASRLTGAQETQYF. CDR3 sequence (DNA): TGTGCCAGCAGACTAACAGGGGCTCAAGAGACCCAGTACTTC.

The CDR3 here is CASSHDSGAYNEQFF. In nucleotides, the CDR3 is TGCGCCAGCAGCCACGACTCCGGGGCCTACAATGAGCAGTTCTTC. The chain is built from TRBV5-1 and TRBJ2-1; maybe TRBD2 (5 bases). Germline V lookup: CDR1 SGHRS, CDR2 YFSETQ. CDR3 length equals 15 residues. The V end lost 4 bases, the J end lost 2 bases, and 13 bases lay between the germline ends.

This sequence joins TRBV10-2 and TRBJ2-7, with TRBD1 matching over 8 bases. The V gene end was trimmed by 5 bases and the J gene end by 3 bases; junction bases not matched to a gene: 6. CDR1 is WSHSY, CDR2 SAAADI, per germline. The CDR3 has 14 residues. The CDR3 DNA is TGCGCCAGCAGTAAGGGACAGGTGAACTACGAGCAGTACTTC. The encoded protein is CASSKGQVNYEQYF.

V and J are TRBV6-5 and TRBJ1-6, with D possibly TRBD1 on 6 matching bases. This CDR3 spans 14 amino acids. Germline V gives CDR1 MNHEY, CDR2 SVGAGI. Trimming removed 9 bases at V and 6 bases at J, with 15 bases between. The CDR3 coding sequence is TGTGCCAGTAAAAGGGGGGCGGGTAATTCACCCCTCCACTTT. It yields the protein CASKRGAGNSPLHF.

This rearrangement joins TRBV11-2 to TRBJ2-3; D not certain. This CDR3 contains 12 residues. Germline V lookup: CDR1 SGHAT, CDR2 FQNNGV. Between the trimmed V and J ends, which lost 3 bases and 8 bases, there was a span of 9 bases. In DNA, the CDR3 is TGTGCCAGCAGCTTTATACCGGGTACGCAGTATTTT. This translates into CASSFIPGTQYF.

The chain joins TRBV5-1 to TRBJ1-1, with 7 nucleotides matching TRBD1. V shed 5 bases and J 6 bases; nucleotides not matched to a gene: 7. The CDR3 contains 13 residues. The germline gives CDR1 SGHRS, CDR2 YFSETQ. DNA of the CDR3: TGCGCCAGCAGGGGGCAGGGGGACTCTGAAGCTTTCTTT. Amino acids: CASRGQGDSEAFF.

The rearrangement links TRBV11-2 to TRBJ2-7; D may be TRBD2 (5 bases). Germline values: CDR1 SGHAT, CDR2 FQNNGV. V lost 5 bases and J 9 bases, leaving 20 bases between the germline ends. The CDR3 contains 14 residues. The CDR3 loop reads CASSLSSSFGAQYF. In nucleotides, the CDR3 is TGTGCCAGCAGCCTAAGTTCTAGCTTCGGTGCGCAGTACTTC. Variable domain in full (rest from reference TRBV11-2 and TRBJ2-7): EAGVAQSPRYKIIEKRQSVAFWCNPISGHATLYWYQQILGQGPKLLIQFQNNGVVDDSQLPKDRFSAERLKGVDSTLKIQPAKLEDSAVYLCASSLSSSFGAQYFGPGTRLTVT.

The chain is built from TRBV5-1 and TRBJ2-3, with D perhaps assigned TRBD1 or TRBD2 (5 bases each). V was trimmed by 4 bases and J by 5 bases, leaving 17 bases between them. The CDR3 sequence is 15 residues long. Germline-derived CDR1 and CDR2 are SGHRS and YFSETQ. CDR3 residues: CASSIPRDGLDTQYF. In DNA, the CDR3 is TGCGCCAGCAGCATACCCCGGGACGGACTAGATACGCAGTATTTT.

The CDR3 here is CAITTTGNTEAFF. The CDR3 DNA is TGTGCCATCACTACGACAGGGAACACTGAAGCTTTCTTT. This rearrangement joins TRBV10-3 to TRBJ1-1; the D gene is possibly TRBD1 (6 bases). The CDR3 runs to 13 residues. Trimming left V 7 bases short and J 1 base short, with 10 bases between. Germline CDR1 reads ENHRY; CDR2 reads SYGVKD.

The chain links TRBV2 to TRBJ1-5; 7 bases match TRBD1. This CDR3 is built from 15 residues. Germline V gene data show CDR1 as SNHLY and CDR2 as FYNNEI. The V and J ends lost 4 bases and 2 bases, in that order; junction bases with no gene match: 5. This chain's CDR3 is CASSAQGGGNQPQHF. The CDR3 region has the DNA TGTGCCAGCAGTGCTCAGGGGGGAGGCAATCAGCCCCAGCATTTT.

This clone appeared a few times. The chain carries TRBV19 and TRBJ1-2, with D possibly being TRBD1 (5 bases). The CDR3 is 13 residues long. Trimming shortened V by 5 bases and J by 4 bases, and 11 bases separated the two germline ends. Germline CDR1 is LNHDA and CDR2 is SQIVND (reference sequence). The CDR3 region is CASSQRGSYGYTF. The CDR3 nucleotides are TGTGCCAGTAGTCAGCGGGGCTCCTATGGCTACACCTTC.

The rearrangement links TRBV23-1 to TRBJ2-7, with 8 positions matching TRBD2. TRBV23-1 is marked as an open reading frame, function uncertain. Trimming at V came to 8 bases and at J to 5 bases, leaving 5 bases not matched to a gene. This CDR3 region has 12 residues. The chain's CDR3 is CASGFSGNEQYF. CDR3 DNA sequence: TGCGCCAGCGGCTTTAGCGGGAACGAGCAGTACTTC.

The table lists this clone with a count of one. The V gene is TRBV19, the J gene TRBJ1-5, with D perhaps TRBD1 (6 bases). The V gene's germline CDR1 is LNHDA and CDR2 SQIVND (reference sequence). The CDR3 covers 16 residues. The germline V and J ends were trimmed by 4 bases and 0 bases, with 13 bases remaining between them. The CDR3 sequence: CASSTNRVPSNQPQHF. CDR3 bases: TGTGCCAGTAGTACAAACAGGGTCCCTAGCAATCAGCCCCAGCATTTT.

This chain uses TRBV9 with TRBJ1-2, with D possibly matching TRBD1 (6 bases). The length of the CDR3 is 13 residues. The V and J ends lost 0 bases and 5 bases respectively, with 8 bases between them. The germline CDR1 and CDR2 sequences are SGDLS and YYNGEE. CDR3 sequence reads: CASSVEQGYGYTF. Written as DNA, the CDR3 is TGTGCCAGCAGCGTAGAACAGGGTTATGGCTACACCTTC.

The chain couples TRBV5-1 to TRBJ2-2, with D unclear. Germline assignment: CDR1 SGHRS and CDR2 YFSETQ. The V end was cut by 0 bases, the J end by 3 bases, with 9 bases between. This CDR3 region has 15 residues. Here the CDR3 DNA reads TGCGCCAGCAGCTTGGGAGGCATCGACACCGGGGAGCTGTTTTTT. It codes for CASSLGGIDTGELFF. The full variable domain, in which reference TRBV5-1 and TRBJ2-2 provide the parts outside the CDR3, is KAGVTQTPRYLIKTRGQQVTLSCSPISGHRSVSWYQQTPGQGLQFLFEYFSETQRNKGNFPGRFSGRQFSNSRSEMNVSTLELGDSALYLCASSLGGIDTGELFFGEGSRLTVL.

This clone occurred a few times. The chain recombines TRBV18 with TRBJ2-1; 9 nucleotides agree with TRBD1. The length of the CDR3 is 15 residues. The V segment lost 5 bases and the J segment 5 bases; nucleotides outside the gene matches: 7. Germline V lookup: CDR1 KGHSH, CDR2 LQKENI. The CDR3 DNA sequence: TGTGCCAGCTCATACGCGGGACAGGGTAACAATGAGCAGTTCTTC. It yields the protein CASSYAGQGNNEQFF.

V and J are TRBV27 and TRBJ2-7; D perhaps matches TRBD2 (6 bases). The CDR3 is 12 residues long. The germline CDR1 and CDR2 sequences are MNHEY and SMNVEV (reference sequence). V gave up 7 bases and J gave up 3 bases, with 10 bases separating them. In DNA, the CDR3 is TGTGCCAGCATCTCGCGGGACTACGAGCAGTACTTC. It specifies CASISRDYEQYF.

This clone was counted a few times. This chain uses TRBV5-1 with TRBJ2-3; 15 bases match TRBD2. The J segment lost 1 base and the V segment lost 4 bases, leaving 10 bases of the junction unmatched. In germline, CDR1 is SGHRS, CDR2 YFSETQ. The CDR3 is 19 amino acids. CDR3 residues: CASSLLPGLAGGGTDTQYF. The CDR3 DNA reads TGCGCCAGCAGCCTACTCCCGGGACTAGCGGGAGGTGGCACAGATACGCAGTATTTT.

CDR3 coding DNA: TGTGCCAGTAGTACGTACCCGGGAACTGGGGCCAACGTCCTGACTTTC. Its translation: CASSTYPGTGANVLTF. V is TRBV19 and J is TRBJ2-6, with D perhaps matching TRBD2 (5 bases). Germline V gives CDR1 LNHDA, CDR2 SQIVND (reference sequence). This CDR3 contains 16 residues. V lost 4 bases to trimming and J lost 2 bases, with 12 bases between them. Full variable domain (missing parts from reference TRBV19 and TRBJ2-6): DGGITQSPKYLFRKEGQNVTLSCEQNLNHDAMYWYRQDPGQGLRLIYYSQIVNDFQKGDIAEGYSVSREKKESFPLTVTSAQKNPTAFYLCASSTYPGTGANVLTFGAGSRLTVL.

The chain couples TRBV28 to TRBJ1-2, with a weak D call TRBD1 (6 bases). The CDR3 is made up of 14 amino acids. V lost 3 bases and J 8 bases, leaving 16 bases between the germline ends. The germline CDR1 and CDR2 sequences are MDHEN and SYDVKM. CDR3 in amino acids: CASSFEGVAGGYTF. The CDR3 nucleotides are TGTGCCAGCAGTTTTGAGGGGGTTGCTGGGGGCTACACCTTC.

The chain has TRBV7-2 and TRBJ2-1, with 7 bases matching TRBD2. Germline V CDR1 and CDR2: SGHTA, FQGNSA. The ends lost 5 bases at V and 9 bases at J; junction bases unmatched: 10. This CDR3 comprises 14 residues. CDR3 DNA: TGTGCCAGCAGCCCTAGCGGATACCGGGGTGAGCAGTTCTTC. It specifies CASSPSGYRGEQFF.

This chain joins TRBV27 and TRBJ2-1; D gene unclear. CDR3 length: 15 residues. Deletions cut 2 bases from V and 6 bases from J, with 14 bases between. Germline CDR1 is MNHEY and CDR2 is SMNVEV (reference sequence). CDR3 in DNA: TGTGCCAGCAGTTTAAGGGCCACCAGTGGCAATGAGCAGTTCTTC. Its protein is CASSLRATSGNEQFF.